The present entry profiles one T cell receptor (beta chain) with its context. Profiled with immunoSEQ multiplex PCR; TCRdb holds only in-frame clones, not every one. The table lists 150,000 to 200,000 clones, around 86% of them singletons, with just over 2.5% in the top ten. The sample is drawn from a study of blood T cell repertoires in COVID-19. Study-level background: From T cells, B-cell-depleted T cells, or PBMCs came the material, which was cDNA or gDNA.

The CDR3 sequence is 14 residues long. Trimming cost V 2 bases and J 0 bases, with 4 bases left between them. Per germline, CDR1 MNHNS and CDR2 SASEGT. This clonotype was sampled from a woman of 80 years or more with COVID-19, enrolled during active disease. This chain links TRBV6-1 with TRBJ2-2; D not certain. Sequences were obtained from peripheral blood. The CDR3 coding sequence is TGTGCCAGCAGTGAAATCGCGAACACCGGGGAGCTGTTTTTT. This gives the protein CASSEIANTGELFF.